This T cell receptor (beta chain) comes out of a study of blood T cells in healthy people across ages (dated by TCRdb to between 2015 and 2016). A note on the overall study: In model experiments, template switching captured roughly one uniquely barcoded TCR beta cDNA molecule for every two T cells. The study measured age-related changes in TCR beta repertoire diversity using deep sequencing normalized with unique cDNA molecular identifiers. Using the same blood draw, the study looked at two additional independent replicas of 1 million unique cDNA reads for two donors, one aged 18 to 29 and the other aged 80 or older. The donors were divided into four age groups: young (average approximately 15 years), middle-aged (almost 40), aged (approximately 62) and long-lived (about 84).

Relative to germline, V is 5 bases shorter and J is 1 base shorter, with 16 bases between their ends. The germline V gene sets CDR1 to SGHAT and CDR2 to FQNNGV. The CDR3 numbers 16 residues from cysteine through phenylalanine. Left in the record is the CDR3 DNA by itself, 48 bases read in frame from the first base. Points the paper makes about the study in general: Because donor CMV infection status was unknown, age-related changes in expanded clonotypes were potentially confounded. As age increased, observed TCR beta diversity per million T cells dropped in a roughly linear way, and a significant reduction was already evident by age approximately 40. Compared with the aged group, more naive CD4+ T cells, fewer expanded clones and increased TCR diversity were shown by the long-lived group, suggesting age selection. A strong correlation was found between observed TCR beta diversity and the percentage of naive T cells measured by flow cytometry. Estimates of total diversity from one million sequenced T cells were regarded as lower bounds and underestimates. Because profiling used bulk unsorted PBMCs, naive and antigen-experienced compartments could not be compared conclusively.

Donors were about 36 systemically healthy Caucasian individuals from Russia aged 6 to 90 years. Each donor gave 8 to 10 milliliters of peripheral blood, drawn into EDTA-treated Vacutainer tubes. Ficoll-Paque density-gradient centrifugation was used to isolate PBMCs, with at least 6.5 million per sample. Total RNA was extracted from PBMCs with Trizol reagent, with at least 5.5 micrograms obtained per sample. Naive CD45RAhigh/CD27high T cell percentages were measured by flow cytometry on a PBMC aliquot from every donor. The library was prepared using 5' RACE. Reads for this sample came from an Illumina HiSeq 2500. A second PCR of about 7 to 12 cycles was run with a J-beta primer mix and a sample-barcoded 5' primer. A unique molecular identifier was introduced onto each TCR beta cDNA molecule by a template-switch 5' adaptor carrying 12 random nucleotides. Each sample yielded at least 2.5 million CDR3-containing paired-end reads. All of the RNA was converted into first-strand cDNA using the Mint cDNA synthesis kit, with a TRBC-specific oligonucleotide serving as the primer. All cDNA was treated with uracil-DNA glycosylase and then went through a first 18-cycle PCR with the universal primers M1SS and BC2_uni_R. Under the source paper's analysis protocol: For normalization, 1 million high-quality reads were randomly selected from each sample, with every read carrying a distinct molecular identifier. Reads with shared molecular identifiers were discarded instead of being binned into consensus sequences. MiTCR, with a Q25 quality threshold and the strictest error-elimination algorithm, was used for CDR3 identification, clonotype clustering and error correction. Lower-bound total TCR beta diversity was estimated with a nonparametric unseen species model using Euler transformation. The public reads were run again by TCRdb, first through fastp at Q25 and then through MiXCR, and only productive beta chains were kept. Rows with one shared CDR3 protein collapse into an entry with the most common genes and DNA. The V and J calls and clone size are TCRdb's, not the authors'. The sample records roughly 700,000 distinct CDR3 sequences, around a quarter of which are singletons. The biggest ten clones account for roughly 9% of the sample.

This clonotype was observed a handful of times. It lacks a known antigen. No clone much larger than this one lies a single base away; base qualities are absent. These data are also associated with another study on T cells of mothers and their children. That second report states: Nine systemically healthy Caucasian individuals served as donors, namely three mothers together with their six children. cDNA synthesis consumed the entire amount of extracted RNA, loaded at 1.5 ug RNA in each 15 ul reaction. In the second PCR, the M1S primer introduced both the sample barcodes and 2-4 random nucleotides. More than 8.5 million TCR beta CDR3 reads were obtained from each mother, and roughly 3 million reads were obtained from each child. In both related and unrelated pairs, thymic selection shapes the output of TCR recombination in a similar way, with inherited differences having only a minor effect. Related mother-child pairs always showed normalized repertoire overlap that was slightly higher than in unrelated mother-child pairs, though the difference was never significant. No persistent microchimeric T cell clones were found, with a detection sensitivity of roughly 99 clones per million clonotypes. The study used deep NGS to compare TCR beta repertoires of mothers and children, seeking features distinguishing related mother-child pairs from unrelated individuals. Mothers averaged around 40 +/- 4 years of age and children averaged about 10 +/- 4 years. After adapters were ligated using NEBNext reagents, the libraries underwent 100+100 nt paired-end sequencing on an Illumina HiSeq 2000. To prevent cross-contamination, the mother and child libraries were prepared a month apart and were sequenced in separate runs. Between about 500,000 and 2,100,000 distinct TCR beta clonotypes were identified per donor. Naive TCR beta clonotypes were estimated from low-frequency clonotypes matched to each donor's FACS-determined naive share, without sorting.

The receptor was derived from a boy younger than 18 in good health. The chain is made from TRBV11-2 and TRBJ2-3, with no reliable assignment of the D segment. Sequencing was carried out using blood. The CDR3 protein is CASSQSTPTGTDTQYF. The nucleotide sequence reads as follows: TGTGCCAGCAGCCAATCTACTCCGACTGGCACAGATACGCAGTATTTT.